These 29 T cell receptor beta chains originate from one sample sequenced in a study of T cell repertoires in cytomegalovirus infection. TCRdb recomputed calls from the reads with MiXCR, one row per CDR3 protein. The sample has tens of thousands of distinct CDR3 sequences; approximately 22% are singletons. No cognate antigen is known for these TCRs. Sequences were obtained from PBMCs, sequenced either directly or after in vitro stimulation (not recorded which). Receptors were obtained from a human donor in good health (CMV status not recorded). Some clones in this sample may be carry-over from other donors' samples.

Only a few counts were recorded for this clonotype. The chain uses TRBV12-3 or TRBV12-4 and TRBJ1-4; no clear D gene. This CDR3 comprises 11 residues. V was cut by 6 bases and J by 12 bases, with 11 bases left in between. CDR3 loop: CASSQIQELFF. Here the CDR3 DNA reads TGTGCCAGCAGCCAAATTCAGGAACTGTTTTTT.

This clonotype showed up many times. This chain uses TRBV28 with TRBJ2-7; TRBD1 is a possible D gene (6 bases). The ends were cut back, 4 bases at V and 1 base at J, with 14 bases in the middle. Germline lookup yields CDR1 MDHEN and CDR2 SYDVKM. The CDR3 sequence is 15 residues long. In DNA form, the CDR3 reads TGTGCCAGCAGTTCCGGACAGTGGGTTTCCTACGAGCAGTACTTC. As protein: CASSSGQWVSYEQYF. Using reference TRBV28 and TRBJ2-7 for the parts outside the CDR3, the full variable domain is DVKVTQSSRYLVKRTGEKVFLECVQDMDHENMFWYRQDPGLGLRLIYFSYDVKMKEKGDIPEGYSVSREKKERFSLILESASTNQTSMYLCASSSGQWVSYEQYFGPGTRLTVT.

This clonotype was observed a few times. The V and J genes are TRBV10-1 and TRBJ2-1, with 12 bases fitting TRBD2. The CDR3 is 17 residues long. Germline V gene data show CDR1 as WNHNN and CDR2 as SYGVQD (reference sequence). J lost 6 bases, V lost 10 bases, and 16 bases had no gene match. CDR3 in DNA: TGCGCCACTGCGGGGCTAGCGGGAGGGCGCATTTTCAATGAGCAGTTCTTC. Its protein product is CATAGLAGGRIFNEQFF.

This clonotype was seen ten or more times. J is TRBJ2-3 and V is TRBV7-2; 12 bases are a match to TRBD1. Germline V gives CDR1 SGHTA, CDR2 FQGNSA. The CDR3 runs 16 residues. The junction had 7 bases not matched to a gene; V was cut back by 7 bases and J by 2 bases. CDR3 sequence (DNA): TGTGCCAGCACCCGAAGGGGACAGGGGGCCACAGATACGCAGTATTTT. Translating it yields CASTRRGQGATDTQYF.

This clonotype was observed at least ten times. This rearrangement joins TRBV7-9 to TRBJ2-6; D gene unclear. CDR1 and CDR2 (germline): SEHNR, FQNEAQ (reference sequence). Trimming pared 0 bases from V and 4 bases from J, leaving 4 bases between. The CDR3 has 14 amino acids. CDR3 nucleotide sequence: TGTGCCAGCAGCTTAGCGCGCGGGGCCAACGTCCTGACTTTC. Its translation is CASSLARGANVLTF. Complete variable domain (other parts from reference TRBV7-9 and TRBJ2-6): DTGVSQNPRHKITKRGQNVTFRCDPISEHNRLYWYRQTLGQGPEFLTYFQNEAQLEKSRLLSDRFSAERPKGSFSTLEIQRTEQGDSAMYLCASSLARGANVLTFGAGSRLTVL.

A few counts support this clonotype. This CDR3 is CASTRDLKKSGEKLFF. DNA of the CDR3: TGTGCCAGCACACGGGACCTAAAAAAGAGTGGTGAAAAACTGTTTTTT. The V call is TRBV6-1, the J call TRBJ1-4; tentative D call: TRBD1 (5 bases). Trimming took 7 bases from V and 7 from J, leaving 22 bases between them. CDR1 and CDR2 (germline): MNHNS, SASEGT. This CDR3 spans 16 amino acids.

This clonotype was detected a few times. This chain connects TRBV6-2 or TRBV6-3 to TRBJ1-4, with TRBD1 identical over 11 bases. J was trimmed by 8 bases and V by 5 bases; bases with no gene match: 13. Germline values: CDR1 MNHEY, CDR2 SVGEGT. The CDR3 loop spans 17 amino acids. The CDR3 spells CASSLRDRGKWEEKLFF. The CDR3 DNA reads as TGTGCCAGCAGTCTGCGGGACAGGGGGAAATGGGAGGAAAAACTGTTTTTT.

This clonotype was detected a few times. V usage is TRBV6-2 or TRBV6-3 and J usage is TRBJ2-7, with D unresolved. The germline V gene encodes CDR1 MNHEY and CDR2 SVGEGT. There are 11 residues in the CDR3. Trimming stripped 0 bases from V and 7 bases from J, with 4 bases between. The CDR3 region is CASSYSGEQYF. The CDR3 nucleotides read TGTGCCAGCAGTTACTCGGGTGAGCAGTACTTC.

In its sample, this clonotype was seen many times. The junction does not match germline at one end; this may be a read error. V is TRBV7-6 and J is TRBJ2-1; perhaps TRBD2 as D (6 bases). This CDR3 has 15 amino acids. Germline V gene sequence: CDR1 SGHVS, CDR2 FNYEAQ. CDR3 in amino acids: CASSLASLSYNEQFF. The CDR3 bases are TGTGCCAGCAGCCTAGCGAGCTTATCCTACAATGAGCAGTTCTTC.

The sample holds many counts of this clonotype. The chain is built from TRBV7-2 and TRBJ2-7; 13 bases agree with TRBD2. Germline V gives CDR1 SGHTA, CDR2 FQGNSA. V lost 3 bases and J lost 4; bases outside the gene matches: 3. The length of the CDR3 is 15 residues. The CDR3 DNA reads TGTGCCAGCAGCTTCACTAGCGGGGGGGCTTACGAGCAGTACTTC. It translates to CASSFTSGGAYEQYF.

This clonotype was seen ten or more times. The chain is built from TRBV12-3 or TRBV12-4 and TRBJ1-5; D is undetermined. The CDR3 consists of 14 residues. Between the trimmed V and J ends, which lost 1 base and 5 bases, there was a span of 9 bases. DNA for the CDR3: TGTGCCAGCAGTTTAGGGTTAAGTTATCAGCCCCAGCATTTT. This translates into CASSLGLSYQPQHF.

By sample fraction, this clonotype is medium-sized (0.01 to 0.1%). The rearrangement joins TRBV20-1 to TRBJ2-1; D uncertain. The length of the CDR3 is 13 residues. V was trimmed by 2 bases and J by 9 bases, leaving 14 bases between them. From germline, CDR1 is DFQATT and CDR2 SNEGSKA (reference sequence). The CDR3 DNA sequence: TGCAGTGCTAGAAAAACGTGGGTCGCTGAGCAGTTCTTC. Amino acids: CSARKTWVAEQFF.

This clonotype was found a few times. This chain uses TRBV7-9 with TRBJ1-6; D is uncertain. CDR1 is SEHNR, CDR2 FQNEAQ, per germline (reference sequence). V lost 2 bases and J 3 bases, leaving 2 bases between the germline ends. The CDR3 has 13 amino acids. CDR3 in amino acids: CASSLNYNSPLHF. The CDR3 nucleotides are TGTGCCAGCAGCTTAAACTATAATTCACCCCTCCACTTT.

Ten or more counts support this clonotype. The V call is TRBV20-1, the J call TRBJ2-3, with a possible D match to TRBD2 (5 bases). The germline V gene has CDR1 DFQATT and CDR2 SNEGSKA (reference sequence). V dropped 2 bases and J dropped 2 bases, with 11 bases sitting between them. CDR3 length: 14 amino acids. The CDR3 sequence is CSARNPRDTDTQYF. DNA of the CDR3: TGCAGTGCTAGAAACCCCCGGGACACAGATACGCAGTATTTT.

This clonotype was observed at least ten times. The gene calls are TRBV7-2 and TRBJ2-3, with D possibly TRBD2 on 7 matching bases. CDR3 length equals 11 residues. Germline values: CDR1 SGHTA, CDR2 FQGNSA. CDR3 DNA sequence: TGTGCAGGAGGGGGGGGAGATACGCAGTATTTT. Protein sequence: CAGGGGDTQYF.

This clonotype was counted ten times or more. The J gene is TRBJ1-1, the V gene TRBV12-3 or TRBV12-4; D ambiguous. The CDR3 has 12 amino acids. Trimming took 5 bases from V and 8 from J, leaving 12 bases between them. The CDR3 spells CASSPGSNEAFF. In DNA form, the CDR3 reads TGTGCCAGCAGTCCTGGGTCAAACGAAGCTTTCTTT.

This clonotype was seen many times. V usage is TRBV2 and J usage is TRBJ2-1, with D possibly being TRBD1 or TRBD2 (6 bases each). V was clipped by 8 bases and J by 8 bases, with 19 bases between them. The CDR3 sequence is 14 residues long. The germline V gene has CDR1 SNHLY and CDR2 FYNNEI. The CDR3: CASQDKGGTHEQFF. The CDR3 DNA is TGTGCCAGCCAAGATAAGGGGGGTACACATGAGCAGTTCTTC.

The rearrangement links TRBV5-5 to TRBJ1-1, with no clear D. Germline V gives CDR1 SGHKS, CDR2 YYEKEE (reference sequence). V shed 1 base and J shed 3 bases, with 13 bases lying between them. There are 15 residues in the CDR3. The CDR3 DNA follows: TGTGCCAGCAGCTTGAATCCCAACGGAGACACTGAAGCTTTCTTT. Protein sequence: CASSLNPNGDTEAFF. Full variable domain (remainder filled in from reference TRBV5-5 and TRBJ1-1): DAGVTQSPTHLIKTRGQQVTLRCSPISGHKSVSWYQQVLGQGPQFIFQYYEKEERGRGNFPDRFSARQFPNYSSELNVNALLLGDSALYLCASSLNPNGDTEAFFGQGTRLTVV.

By sample share, this clonotype is medium-sized. The V and J genes are TRBV7-2 and TRBJ2-1, with 9 bases identical to TRBD2. Germline CDR1 and CDR2: SGHTA and FQGNSA. The CDR3 length is 15 residues. V was clipped by 3 bases and J by 6 bases; unmatched bases: 6. The CDR3 is CASSFLAGGRNEQFF. The CDR3 nucleotides are TGTGCCAGCAGCTTCCTGGCGGGAGGGCGCAATGAGCAGTTCTTC.

The chain uses TRBV7-9 and TRBJ2-7, with 8 bases fitting TRBD2. The V and J ends lost 5 bases and 5 bases, in that order; junction bases with no gene match: 11. Germline CDR1 SEHNR, CDR2 FQNEAQ (reference sequence). The CDR3 is 15 residues long. DNA of the CDR3: TGTGCCAGCAGCAGGACGCGGGGGGTGAGGAACGAGCAGTACTTC. Translating gives CASSRTRGVRNEQYF.

V gene TRBV5-4 combines with J gene TRBJ1-2; 7 positions match TRBD1. The CDR3 is 15 amino acids. J lost 3 bases, V lost 4 bases, and 9 bases had no gene match. Germline V CDR1 and CDR2: SGHNT, YYREEE (reference sequence). CDR3 loop: CASSAGAGTDYGYTF. The CDR3 DNA follows: TGTGCCAGCAGCGCCGGGGCGGGGACAGACTATGGCTACACCTTC.

This clonotype was counted a few times. This rearrangement joins TRBV27 to TRBJ1-1; 8 nucleotides align to TRBD1. Germline CDR1 and CDR2: MNHEY and SMNVEV (reference sequence). CDR3 length: 15 amino acids. Germline trimming cut 4 bases from V and 3 bases from J; bases unmatched to any gene: 7. CDR3 in amino acids: CASSSGTGQYTEAFF. CDR3 nucleotide sequence: TGTGCCAGCAGTTCCGGGACAGGCCAATACACTGAAGCTTTCTTT.

The chain recombines TRBV29-1 with TRBJ1-2; 7 bases match TRBD1. V lost 7 bases to trimming and J lost 8 bases; unmatched junction nucleotides: 10. Germline CDR1 is SQVTM and CDR2 is ANQGSEA. The length of the CDR3 is 12 residues. CDR3 DNA: TGCAGCGCCAGAGACAGGGAAAGGGGCTACACCTTC. It is translated as CSARDRERGYTF.

This clonotype was seen only a few times. V usage is TRBV4-3 and J usage is TRBJ2-5; unclear D gene. Trimming cost V 0 bases and J 2 bases, with 10 bases left between them. CDR1 is LGHNA and CDR2 is YSLEER in the germline V gene. The CDR3 length is 15 residues. This chain's CDR3 is CASSQERNGQETQYF. The CDR3 DNA is TGCGCCAGCAGCCAAGAAAGGAACGGTCAAGAGACCCAGTACTTC.

This clonotype was observed a few times. Here the CDR3 reads CSVEIGGWQETQYF. In DNA, the CDR3 is TGCAGCGTTGAAATAGGAGGGTGGCAAGAGACCCAGTACTTC. The V call is TRBV29-1, the J call TRBJ2-5; a weak D match, TRBD2 (6 bases). Germline CDR1 is SQVTM and CDR2 is ANQGSEA. The ends were cut back, 2 bases at V and 2 bases at J, with 12 bases in the middle. The CDR3 spans 14 residues.

This clonotype was seen a handful of times. The chain is built from TRBV15 and TRBJ1-1, with D possibly matching TRBD1 (5 bases). Trimming left V 2 bases short and J 5 bases short, with 24 bases between. Germline loops: CDR1 LNHNV, CDR2 YYDKDF (reference sequence). The length of the CDR3 is 18 residues. Here the CDR3 reads CATSRSEGRPRAPTEAFF. In DNA form, the CDR3 reads TGTGCCACCAGCAGAAGTGAGGGGAGGCCGAGGGCCCCTACTGAAGCTTTCTTT.

This clonotype has ten or more counts. The J gene is TRBJ1-6, the V gene TRBV7-2; D is unclear. CDR3 size: 15 residues. V was pared by 0 bases and J by 4 bases, with 7 bases between. Germline V gives CDR1 SGHTA, CDR2 FQGNSA. CDR3 protein: CASSLARSYNSPLHF. CDR3 DNA: TGTGCCAGCAGCTTAGCCAGATCATATAATTCACCCCTCCACTTT.

This clonotype was observed at least ten times. The chain is built from TRBV11-3 and TRBJ2-2; TRBD1 matches 8 bases. CDR3 size: 15 residues. Losses at the gene ends were 3 bases for V and 3 bases for J; bases not matched to a gene: 3. Germline lookup yields CDR1 SGHNT and CDR2 YENEEA. The CDR3 sequence: CASSFGQGDTGELFF. CDR3 nucleotide sequence: TGTGCCAGCAGCTTCGGACAGGGTGACACCGGGGAGCTGTTTTTT.

V usage is TRBV20-1 and J usage is TRBJ2-5, with D maybe TRBD2 (7 bases). V lost 0 bases, J lost 1 base, and 9 bases lay in between. The germline gives CDR1 DFQATT, CDR2 SNEGSKA (reference sequence). The CDR3 covers 14 residues. CDR3: CSARDAGAQETQYF. As DNA, the CDR3 is TGCAGTGCTAGAGACGCGGGGGCCCAAGAGACCCAGTACTTC.